This T cell receptor (beta chain) was sequenced during a study of blood T cell repertoires in COVID-19. In the study overall: Sources were T cells, B-cell-depleted T cells, or PBMCs; the material itself was cDNA or gDNA.

In the authors' methods: Reference gene primer amplification gave estimated nucleated cell counts. Sequencing was performed with immunoSEQ multiplex PCR; in TCRdb, only in-frame clones are kept and a portion is missing. The D gene and trimming were derived from the DNA, and the V and J assignments and clone size from that table. The table has hundreds of thousands of clones, approximately 86% seen once. Worth noting for this clone: The same CDR3 is also encoded by other DNA sequences in this sample.

Across about two dozen US areas, participants ranged in age from about 18 to 90 years. Participants were placed into cohorts based on the clinical history they reported. With 2 bases removed from V and 1 base from J, the gap between germline ends came to 5 bases. The germline gives CDR1 KGHSH, CDR2 LQKENI. The CDR3 loop spans 14 amino acids. Sequenced sample: PBMCs or T cells enriched from blood (not recorded which). This sequence originates from a woman aged 55-69 years who had recovered from COVID-19. This rearrangement joins TRBV18 to TRBJ2-2; D not certain. Here the CDR3 reads CASSPGQNTGELFF. In DNA, the CDR3 is TGTGCCAGCTCACCAGGGCAGAACACCGGGGAGCTGTTTTTT.